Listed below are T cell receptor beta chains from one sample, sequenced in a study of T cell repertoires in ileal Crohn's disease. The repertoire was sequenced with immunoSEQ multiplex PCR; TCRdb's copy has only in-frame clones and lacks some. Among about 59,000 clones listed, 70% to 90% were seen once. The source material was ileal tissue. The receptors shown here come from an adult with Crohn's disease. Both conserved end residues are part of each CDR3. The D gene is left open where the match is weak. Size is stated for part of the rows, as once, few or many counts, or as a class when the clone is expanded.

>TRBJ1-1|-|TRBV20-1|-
CSASSPPTAFF
TGCAGTGCTAGTAGTCCCCCTACTGCTTTCTTT
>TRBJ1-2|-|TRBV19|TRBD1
CASTKTGAKDGYTF
TGTGCCAGTACCAAGACAGGGGCAAAGGATGGCTACACCTTC
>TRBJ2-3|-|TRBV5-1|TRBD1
CASSYGQDSTDTQYF
TGCGCCAGCAGCTACGGACAGGATAGCACAGATACGCAGTATTTT
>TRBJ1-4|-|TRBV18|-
CASSPSGGGYGEKLFF
TGTGCCAGCTCACCATCTGGGGGGGGCTATGGTGAAAAACTGTTTTTT
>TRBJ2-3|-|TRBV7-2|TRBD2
CASSLGASGLTDTQYF
TGTGCCAGCAGCTTAGGGGCTAGCGGCCTCACAGATACGCAGTATTTT
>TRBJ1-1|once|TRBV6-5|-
CASSSGFGFEAFF
TGTGCCAGCAGTTCGGGGTTTGGGTTTGAAGCTTTCTTT
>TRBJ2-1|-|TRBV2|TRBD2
CASSAFLTSGNEQFF
TGTGCCAGCAGTGCTTTCCTGACTAGCGGCAATGAGCAGTTCTTC
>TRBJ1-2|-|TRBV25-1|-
CASSERANYGYTF
TGTGCCAGCAGTGAAAGAGCTAACTATGGCTACACCTTC
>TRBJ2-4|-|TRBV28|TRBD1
CASGEQGVVAKNIQYF
TGTGCCAGCGGGGAACAGGGGGTAGTGGCCAAAAACATTCAGTACTTC
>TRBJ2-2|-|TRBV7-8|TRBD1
CASSTFGQAVIGTGELFF
TGTGCCAGCAGCACCTTCGGACAGGCGGTGATTGGGACCGGGGAGCTGTTTTTT
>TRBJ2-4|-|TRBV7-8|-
CASGRVHDIQYF
TGTGCCAGCGGTCGGGTCCATGACATTCAGTACTTC
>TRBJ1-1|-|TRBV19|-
CASATGKNTEAFF
TGTGCCAGCGCTACAGGGAAGAACACTGAAGCTTTCTTT
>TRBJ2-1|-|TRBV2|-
CASSDWGPRSYNEQFF
TGTGCCAGCAGTGATTGGGGGCCTAGGTCCTACAATGAGCAGTTCTTC
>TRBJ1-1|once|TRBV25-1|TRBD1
CASSERGTGEAFF
TGTGCCAGCAGTGAACGGGGGACAGGTGAAGCTTTCTTT
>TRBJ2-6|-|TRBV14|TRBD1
CASSQVGDRSSGANVLTF
TGTGCCAGCAGCCAAGTGGGGGACAGGTCCTCCGGGGCCAACGTCCTGACTTTC
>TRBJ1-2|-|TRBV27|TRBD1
CATGQASNYGYTF
TGTGCCACGGGACAGGCTTCTAACTATGGCTACACCTTC
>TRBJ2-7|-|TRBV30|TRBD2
CAWNDGTSGIYEQYF
TGTGCCTGGAACGACGGGACTAGCGGAATCTACGAGCAGTACTTC
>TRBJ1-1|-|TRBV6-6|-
CASRTLGNTEAFF
TGTGCCAGCAGGACTCTGGGGAACACTGAAGCTTTCTTT
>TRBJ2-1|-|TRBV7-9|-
CASSLQGSSYNEQFF
TGTGCCAGCAGCTTACAGGGAAGCTCCTACAATGAGCAGTTCTTC
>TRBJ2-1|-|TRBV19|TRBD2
CASSMDGLAGVEQFF
TGTGCCAGTAGTATGGATGGACTAGCGGGAGTTGAGCAGTTCTTC
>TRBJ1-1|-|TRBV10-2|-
CASRPQGKVNTEAFF
TGCGCCAGCAGACCCCAGGGGAAGGTGAACACTGAAGCTTTCTTT
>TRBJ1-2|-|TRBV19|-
CASSILNQAYGYTF
TGTGCCAGTAGTATACTGAACCAGGCCTATGGCTACACCTTC
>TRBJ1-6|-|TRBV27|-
CASSSTGSSYNSPLHF
TGTGCCAGCAGTTCCACGGGGTCCTCCTATAATTCACCCCTCCACTTT
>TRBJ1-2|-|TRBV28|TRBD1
CASSGPLGQGAPGYGYTF
TGTGCCAGCAGCGGGCCCTTGGGACAGGGGGCGCCCGGCTATGGCTACACCTTC
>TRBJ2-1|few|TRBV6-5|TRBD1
CASSSGRGRSEFF
TGTGCCAGCAGTTCAGGCAGGGGGCGATCGGAGTTCTTC
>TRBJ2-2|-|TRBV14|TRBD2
CASSQEVGGFTGELFF
TGTGCCAGCAGCCAAGAGGTCGGGGGGTTCACCGGGGAGCTGTTTTTT
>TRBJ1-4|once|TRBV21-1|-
CASSKPVTARGMTFPVTNEKLFF
TGTGCCAGCAGCAAACCCGTGACAGCTAGAGGCATGACATTTCCTGTGACTAATGAAAAACTGTTTTTT
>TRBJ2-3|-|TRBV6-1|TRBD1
CASRASGQGGDTQYF
TGTGCCAGCAGAGCCTCGGGACAGGGGGGAGATACGCAGTATTTT
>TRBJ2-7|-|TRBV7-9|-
CASSGGGPAQYF
TGTGCCAGCAGCGGTGGTGGGCCAGCGCAGTACTTC
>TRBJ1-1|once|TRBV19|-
CASQGREWNSAFF
TGTGCCAGTCAGGGAAGAGAGTGGAATTCAGCTTTCTTT
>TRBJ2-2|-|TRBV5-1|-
CASSISSGTGELFF
TGCGCCAGCAGCATATCATCCGGGACAGGGGAGCTGTTTTTT
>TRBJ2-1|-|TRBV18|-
CASSTGLGLSSYNEQFF
TGTGCCAGCTCAACCGGGTTGGGACTGAGCTCCTACAATGAGCAGTTCTTC
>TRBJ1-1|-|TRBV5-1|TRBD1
CASSSGQGNDRTEAFF
TGCGCCAGCAGCTCCGGACAGGGGAATGATAGGACTGAAGCTTTCTTT
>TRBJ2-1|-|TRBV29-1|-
CSVQDSTEGQFF
TGCAGCGTTCAGGACAGTACCGAAGGGCAGTTCTTC
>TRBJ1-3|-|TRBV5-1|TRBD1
CASSPTGGSGNTIYF
TGCGCCAGCAGCCCAACAGGGGGCTCTGGAAACACCATATATTTT
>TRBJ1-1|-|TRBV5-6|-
CASSSEWTVNTEAFF
TGTGCCAGCAGCTCAGAGTGGACAGTGAACACTGAAGCTTTCTTT
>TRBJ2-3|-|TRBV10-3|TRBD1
CAITGSRTGANTDTQYF
TGTGCCATCACCGGTAGTCGGACAGGGGCGAACACAGATACGCAGTATTTT
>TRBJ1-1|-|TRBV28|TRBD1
CASSLGGQAEAFF
TGTGCCAGCAGTTTAGGGGGACAGGCTGAAGCTTTCTTT
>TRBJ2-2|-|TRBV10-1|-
CASSQGFPTGELFF
TGCGCCAGCAGTCAGGGGTTTCCCACCGGGGAGCTGTTTTTT
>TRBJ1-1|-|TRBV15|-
CATSRGHRDTEAFF
TGTGCCACCAGCAGGGGGCACAGGGACACTGAAGCTTTCTTT
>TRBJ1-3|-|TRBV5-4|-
CASSSGSLRSSGNTIYF
TGTGCCAGCAGCTCGGGGTCGTTACGGAGCTCTGGAAACACCATATATTTT
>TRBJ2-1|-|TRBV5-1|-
CASSSNTGRDNEQFF
TGCGCCAGCAGCTCCAACACAGGACGGGACAATGAGCAGTTCTTC
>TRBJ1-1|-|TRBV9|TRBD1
CASSRNVPGQGAGTEAFF
TGTGCCAGCAGTAGAAACGTCCCGGGACAGGGGGCTGGCACTGAAGCTTTCTTT
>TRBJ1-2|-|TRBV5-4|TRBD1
CASTGTGLGYGYTF
TGTGCCAGCACCGGGACAGGGTTAGGCTATGGCTACACCTTC
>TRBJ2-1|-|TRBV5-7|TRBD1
CASSFRTGRTNEQFF
TGTGCCAGCAGCTTTAGGACAGGGCGGACCAATGAGCAGTTCTTC
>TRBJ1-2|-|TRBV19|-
CASSIKGPPGVYGYTF
TGTGCCAGTAGTATAAAAGGGCCCCCGGGGGTCTATGGCTACACCTTC
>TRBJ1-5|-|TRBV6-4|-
CASSAGLNQPQHF
TGTGCCAGCAGTGCAGGGCTCAATCAGCCCCAGCATTTT
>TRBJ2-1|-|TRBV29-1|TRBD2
CSVEGGDRNEQFF
TGCAGCGTTGAGGGGGGGGATCGGAATGAGCAGTTCTTC
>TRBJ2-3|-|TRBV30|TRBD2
CAWSLNLAGVSDTQYF
TGTGCCTGGAGTCTCAACCTAGCGGGAGTGTCAGATACGCAGTATTTT
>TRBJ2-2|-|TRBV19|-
CASSAGELFF
TGTGCCAGTAGCGCCGGGGAGCTGTTTTTT
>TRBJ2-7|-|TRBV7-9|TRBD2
CASSLGGLAYEQYF
TGTGCCAGCAGCTTAGGGGGACTAGCTTACGAGCAGTACTTC
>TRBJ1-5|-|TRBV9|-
CASSPRAGNNQPQHF
TGTGCCAGCAGCCCCCGGGCGGGGAATAATCAGCCCCAGCATTTT
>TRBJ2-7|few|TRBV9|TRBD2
CASSGEGTSGRRQYF
TGTGCCAGCAGCGGTGAAGGGACTAGCGGGAGGAGGCAGTACTTC
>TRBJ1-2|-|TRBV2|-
CASSEALQGRYGYTF
TGTGCCAGCAGTGAAGCGCTTCAGGGTCGCTATGGCTACACCTTC
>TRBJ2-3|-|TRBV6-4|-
CASSDSSADTQYF
TGTGCCAGCAGTGACTCGAGTGCAGATACGCAGTATTTT